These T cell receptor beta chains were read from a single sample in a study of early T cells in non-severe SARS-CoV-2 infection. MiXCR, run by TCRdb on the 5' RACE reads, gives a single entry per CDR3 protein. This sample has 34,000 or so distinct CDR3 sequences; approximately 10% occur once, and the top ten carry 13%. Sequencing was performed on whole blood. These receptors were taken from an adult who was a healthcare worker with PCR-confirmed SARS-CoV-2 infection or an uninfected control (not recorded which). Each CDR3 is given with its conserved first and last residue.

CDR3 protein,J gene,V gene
CAIRESENEQYF,TRBJ2-7,TRBV10-3
CASSPRGAHGYTF,TRBJ1-2,TRBV7-9
CASSLFGTDLNEQFF,TRBJ2-1,TRBV5-6
CASSLDRGSGTDTQYF,TRBJ2-3,TRBV11-2
CASSQGIGNQPQHF,TRBJ1-5,TRBV3-1
CASSIGQNSGANVLTF,TRBJ2-6,TRBV19
CASSSPIGGTGEFF,TRBJ2-1,TRBV7-9
CAGKGRANRGETQYF,TRBJ2-5,TRBV30
CASSAGQGFSYEQYF,TRBJ2-7,TRBV7-9
CASSLQGADTGELFF,TRBJ2-2,TRBV5-1
CSGGGQGSGYTF,TRBJ1-2,TRBV29-1
CASRAGDTGELFF,TRBJ2-2,TRBV7-3
CASSNRGFSNQPQHF,TRBJ1-5,TRBV12-3/TRBV12-4
CASSLRRYGSLATNEKLFF,TRBJ1-4,TRBV27
CAISEETLSNYGYTF,TRBJ1-2,TRBV10-3
CASSFGGRSEKLFF,TRBJ1-4,TRBV7-2
CASSPDRQNYGYTF,TRBJ1-2,TRBV18
CASRMSGLAGRETQYF,TRBJ2-5,TRBV5-1
CASQRRNTGELFF,TRBJ2-2,TRBV13
CSAPDPTEAFF,TRBJ1-1,TRBV29-1